This T cell receptor (beta chain) emerged from a study of T cell responses to AZD1222 COVID-19 vaccine. Only in-frame clones appear in the TCRdb table, and some are missing; sequencing was by immunoSEQ multiplex PCR. The repertoire holds roughly 120,000 clones, with roughly 87% as singletons. Worth noting for this clone: Other DNA sequences in the same sample also yield this CDR3.

The source is an adult in good health. The material was peripheral blood, obtained on day 0 of AZD1222 vaccination.

The CDR3, as DNA: TGTGCCAGCAGCCAAGCAGGGGGATATGGCTACACCTTC. Protein sequence: CASSQAGGYGYTF. V usage is TRBV3-1 (or the pseudogene TRBV3-2) and J usage is TRBJ1-2; TRBD1 matches at 7 bases. In germline, CDR1 is LGHDT, CDR2 YNNKEL (reference sequence). Trimming cost V 1 base and J 5 bases; bases outside gene matches: 1. CDR3 length equals 13 residues.